This T cell receptor (beta chain) was profiled in a study of blood T cell repertoires in COVID-19. Study-wide background: Samples representing acute and convalescent COVID-19 were sourced from the United States, Italy and Spain. T cells, B-cell-depleted T cells, or PBMCs supplied cDNA or gDNA.

The V gene's germline CDR1 is KGHSH and CDR2 LQKENI. V lost 0 bases to trimming and J lost 4 bases, with 5 bases between them. This CDR3 has 13 residues. In the original workflow: How many nucleated cells were present was estimated from reference gene primer amplification. Produced via immunoSEQ multiplex PCR; TCRdb's table is partial and in-frame only. For V, J and clone size, that table is used; D and trimming come from the DNA. The sample carries 200,000 or so clones, around 77% recorded once. The sample taken for sequencing was peripheral blood. The chain has TRBV18 and TRBJ2-3, with D unresolved. The sequence was collected from a man in his sixties with active or convalescent COVID-19. In nucleotides, the CDR3 is TGTGCCAGCTCACCACCAGGAGCAGATACGCAGTATTTT. Its protein is CASSPPGADTQYF.